This T cell receptor (beta chain) was profiled in a study of CD8 T cells in ankylosing spondylitis. Study-level results: As for the disease-linked clones, they showed a CD8+ phenotype and occurred at relatively low frequencies in peripheral blood. Blood from ankylosing spondylitis patients appeared to carry a characteristic roughly 8-variant TCR beta motif. As reported, disease-linked clones showed significant enrichment in matched ankylosing spondylitis synovial fluid.

On this clonotype: Its antigen is unknown.

The CDR3 is 16 residues long. Trimming took 11 bases from V and 0 from J, leaving 17 bases between them. Germline V lookup: CDR1 MNHNS, CDR2 SASEGT. Via MiXCR, TCRdb re-called the 5' RACE reads, giving one row per CDR3 protein. The sample yields roughly 440,000 distinct CDR3 sequences, roughly 15% seen once. The specimen sequenced was blood, either unsorted or a sorted T cell fraction (not recorded which). This receptor was taken from a male donor with ankylosing spondylitis. This chain joins TRBV6-1 and TRBJ2-6; the D gene is possibly TRBD1 (5 bases). This chain's CDR3 is CAARLGLFSGANVLTF. In nucleotides, the CDR3 is TGTGCCGCCCGACTGGGGCTATTCTCTGGGGCCAACGTCCTGACTTTC.